The rows below give T cell receptor beta chains drawn from one sample of a study of high-grade serous ovarian cancer treatment subgroups. TCRdb's copy holds only in-frame clones and misses some; the assay was immunoSEQ multiplex PCR. The profile shows about 4,300 clones, around 77% of them singletons. The material sequenced was tumor tissue. Receptors originate from a human donor with high-grade serous ovarian cancer. CDR3s include the opening cysteine and the closing phenylalanine or tryptophan. D genes are given only for firm matches. Only part of the rows carry a size: once, few, many, or a class if the clone is expanded.

TRBJ2-3	-	TRBV7-7	-	CASSLTAVSTDTQYF	TGTGCTAGCAGCCTAACAGCGGTTAGCACAGATACGCAGTATTTT
TRBJ2-5	-	TRBV6-5	-	CASRPGAQETQYF	TGTGCCAGCAGGCCGGGGGCCCAAGAGACCCAGTACTTC
TRBJ2-2	-	TRBV7-2	TRBD2	CASSLALAGASGELFF	TGTGCCAGCAGCTTAGCCCTAGCGGGAGCCAGCGGGGAGCTGTTTTTT
TRBJ1-5	-	TRBV5-1	-	CASSSGTSNQPQHF	TGCGCCAGCAGCTCAGGAACTAGCAATCAGCCCCAGCATTTT
TRBJ2-5	-	TRBV10-3	TRBD2	CAISESGGRAKWETQYF	TGTGCCATCAGTGAGTCAGGCGGGAGGGCAAAGTGGGAGACCCAGTACTTC
TRBJ1-1	-	TRBV11-1	-	CASSLGVNTEAFF	TGTGCCAGCAGCTTAGGGGTGAACACTGAAGCTTTCTTT
TRBJ2-7	-	TRBV27	-	CASSLSRGGSYEQYF	TGTGCCAGCAGTTTGAGCAGGGGAGGTTCCTACGAGCAGTACTTC
TRBJ2-3	-	TRBV27	TRBD2	CASSGAGSVLGTQYF	TGTGCCAGCAGTGGAGCGGGATCCGTCCTCGGTACGCAGTATTTT
TRBJ1-4	-	TRBV7-2	-	CASSRLRGVNEKLFF	TGTGCCAGCAGCCGACTAAGGGGGGTTAATGAAAAACTGTTTTTT
TRBJ2-4	-	TRBV12-2	-	CASPPVAKNIQYF	TGTGCAAGTCCCCCCGTAGCCAAAAACATTCAGTACTTC
TRBJ2-3	once	TRBV30	TRBD2	CAWSEGLAGGPGTDTQYF	TGTGCCTGGAGTGAGGGACTAGCGGGAGGGCCGGGCACAGATACGCAGTATTTT
TRBJ2-7	-	TRBV4-1	-	CASSQERAMGLEYYEQYF	TGCGCCAGCAGCCAAGAACGGGCTATGGGACTGGAATACTACGAGCAGTACTTC
TRBJ2-7	-	TRBV6-1	TRBD1	CASSELGTGGFYEQYF	TGTGCCAGCAGTGAATTGGGGACAGGGGGCTTCTACGAGCAGTACTTC
TRBJ1-4	-	TRBV2	-	CASTITVTNEKLFF	TGTGCCAGCACCATAACAGTTACTAATGAAAAACTGTTTTTT
TRBJ2-1	-	TRBV4-3	TRBD1	CASSRDSPYNEQFF	TGCGCCAGCAGCCGGGACAGCCCATACAATGAGCAGTTCTTC
TRBJ2-7	large	TRBV7-9	-	CASSPQTAGEHSYEQYF	TGTGCCAGCAGCCCCCAAACGGCAGGGGAACATTCCTACGAGCAGTACTTC
TRBJ1-1	few	TRBV9	-	CASSAGVHTEAFF	TGTGCCAGCAGCGCAGGGGTCCACACTGAAGCTTTCTTT
TRBJ2-3	-	TRBV5-1	-	CASSLLAQDTQYF	TGCGCCAGCAGCTTGCTAGCTCAAGATACGCAGTATTTT
TRBJ1-2	-	TRBV28	TRBD1	CASSEYRGGGYTF	TGTGCCAGCAGTGAATACAGGGGAGGAGGCTACACCTTC
TRBJ2-3	-	TRBV27	TRBD2	CASSATSEDTQYF	TGTGCCAGCAGTGCGACTAGCGAGGATACGCAGTATTTT
TRBJ2-2	-	TRBV10-1	-	CASRRDRNTGELFF	TGCGCCAGCAGGCGGGACAGGAACACCGGGGAGCTGTTTTTT
TRBJ2-3	-	TRBV11-3	TRBD1	CASSLGGTGSSDTQYF	TGTGCCAGCAGCTTAGGTGGGACAGGGTCATCCGATACGCAGTATTTT
TRBJ2-3	-	TRBV4-1	TRBD2	CASSQVGLAGEADTQYF	TGCGCCAGCAGCCAAGTGGGACTAGCGGGAGAAGCAGATACGCAGTATTTT
TRBJ2-5	-	TRBV7-2	TRBD2	CASSWGLAGQETQYF	TGTGCCAGCAGCTGGGGACTAGCGGGCCAAGAGACCCAGTACTTC
TRBJ2-3	-	TRBV5-6	-	CASSLAIGGNTDTQYF	TGTGCCAGCAGCTTGGCCATAGGTGGGAACACAGATACGCAGTATTTT
TRBJ2-1	-	TRBV6-1	-	CASSERTENNEQFF	TGTGCCAGCAGTGAAAGGACGGAGAACAATGAGCAGTTCTTC
TRBJ1-1	-	TRBV5-1	-	CASSLGTVMNTEAFF	TGCGCCAGCAGCTTGGGGACAGTCATGAACACTGAAGCTTTCTTT
TRBJ2-2	-	TRBV5-1	-	CASSLDSSGGELFF	TGCGCCAGCAGCTTGGACTCCTCGGGCGGGGAGCTGTTTTTT
TRBJ1-1	-	TRBV28	-	CASSRSRITEAFF	TGTGCCAGCAGCCGGTCCAGAATCACTGAAGCTTTCTTT
TRBJ2-1	once	TRBV7-3	-	CASSGEQGGEQFF	TGTGCCAGCAGCGGAGAACAGGGAGGTGAGCAGTTCTTC
TRBJ1-1	-	TRBV10-2	-	CASRAFRDGEAFF	TGCGCCAGCCGCGCATTTAGGGACGGTGAAGCTTTCTTT
TRBJ2-7	-	TRBV7-9	TRBD2	CASSGLDYEQYF	TGTGCCAGCAGCGGACTAGACTACGAGCAGTACTTC